A selection of T cell receptor beta chains follows, all from one sample in a study of lymphopenia after photon versus proton radiotherapy. Produced via immunoSEQ multiplex PCR; TCRdb's table is partial and in-frame only. The sample comprises 50,000 to 75,000 clones, around 86% of which are singletons, and approximately 2.4% rests with the top ten. This specimen consisted of peripheral blood, obtained from a patient treated with photon-based radiotherapy. The receptors originated from a man aged 35-49 years with gastric cancer. CDR3s leave out the opening cysteine and the closing phenylalanine or tryptophan. A D gene is named only where the DNA matches it firmly.

cdr3_length v_call d_call cdr3_aa
16 TRBV25-1 . ASSEFAGSSAPNTEAF
13 TRBV5-1 . ASSLEGSKGNTIY
13 TRBV25-1 TRBD1 ASSAPGQGLGEQF
12 TRBV28 . ASNSIKVNTEAF
14 TRBV7-2 TRBD2 ASSLFGGGGQETQY
14 TRBV10-2 . ASSERMGRENEKLF
14 TRBV6-1 TRBD2 ASSEARGVPYNEQF
13 TRBV30 . AWSGDGYSGNTIY
13 TRBV19 TRBD1 ASSVRTGPRETQY
14 TRBV9 TRBD1 ASSDGTAYSTDTQY
13 TRBV11-2 TRBD1 ASSPGQGALEKLF
12 TRBV9 TRBD1 ASSTGQGAYEQY
14 TRBV7-7 . ASSSGSGRLADTQY
12 TRBV30 . AWSDGRENSPLH
13 TRBV7-9 . ASSLMGVGNQPQH
13 TRBV27 TRBD2 ASSLGTSGTYEQY
16 TRBV28 . ASSPLWTVTRASETQY
13 TRBV5-1 . ASSLVSGVGQPQH
9 TRBV30 . AWKGEETQY
12 TRBV5-6 . ASCSGFANYGYT
13 TRBV7-8 TRBD1 ASSYSQGANTEAF
13 TRBV18 . ASSPLTVGAAEAF
12 TRBV6-1 . ASSGFRGTEKQF
8 TRBV30 TRBD1 AWSEQGKF
11 TRBV29-1 TRBD1 SGSGGAGTEAF
13 TRBV19 TRBD1 ASTQGQSSGNTIY
14 TRBV27 . ASSLFGDTSTDTQY
11 TRBV4-1 . ASSQDYGVKAF
14 TRBV11-2 . ASSLIRGPVSGELF
13 TRBV19 . ASSIETGSTYEQY
11 TRBV7-9 TRBD1 ASSVQGGYGYT
13 TRBV28 . ASSPGLGGNSPLH
11 TRBV19 TRBD1 ASSRQGLKTQY
12 TRBV29-1 TRBD1 SARDRDVAQPQH
8 TRBV27 . ASSLMEQY
17 TRBV27 . ASSLSRRVPGGPVDTQY
13 TRBV18 TRBD1 ASSPRQGAGNTIY
12 TRBV7-9 . ASSLANSFHGYT
13 TRBV9 TRBD2 ASSALSGGTDTQY
13 TRBV14 . ASSQDGLENTEAF
14 TRBV18 . ASSPGAGANTGELF
11 TRBV11-2 . ASSLDLSDEQF
13 TRBV27 . ASSLQGTSGNTIY
12 TRBV5-1 . ASSLDSGRWTQY
13 TRBV7-2 . ASSLDTSSGNTIY
13 TRBV7-2 TRBD2 ASSGLAGRYNEQF
10 TRBV5-1 . ASSLDWDEQY
13 TRBV10-3 TRBD1 AISEGTGSNQPQH
11 TRBV10-3 . AITSDRSYEQY
14 TRBV9 TRBD1 ASSAAGGEMNTEAF